This paragraph covers one TCR beta chain sequence. The V gene lost 5 bases and the J gene lost 0 bases, with 5 bases spanning the gap. The CDR3 sequence is 12 residues long. Germline V gives CDR1 SGHTA, CDR2 FQGNSA. This sample stems from a study of blood T cell repertoires in COVID-19. Study-level background: Sites in the United States, Italy and Spain provided acute and convalescent COVID-19 samples. T cells, B-cell-depleted T cells, or PBMCs provided the cDNA or gDNA that served as material.

In the original analysis: Amplifying reference gene primers gave estimates of nucleated cell counts. Repertoires were generated with immunoSEQ multiplex PCR, while TCRdb's copy carries only in-frame clones and drops some. That table furnishes V, J and clone size, whereas the DNA furnished D and trimming. Here the sample spans 65,000 to 90,000 clones, approximately 82% being singletons. The genes are TRBV7-2 and TRBJ2-7; D call uncertain. Input material: peripheral blood. The clonotype originates from a man aged 60-69 years with acute or convalescent COVID-19. This chain's CDR3 is CASSANSYEQYF. CDR3 coding DNA: TGTGCCAGCAGCGCTAACTCCTACGAGCAGTACTTC.